Presented here are 30 T cell receptor beta chains from one specimen sequenced in a study of CD8+ T cells in alopecia areata (dated by TCRdb to the late 2010s). The treatment or condition label, as the study defines it: oral pan-JAK inhibitor, 5-10 mg twice daily. To prepare the library, the immunoSEQ multiplex PCR assay was applied. RNA was extracted from all samples and reverse transcribed into cDNA, which served as template for TCR sequencing. What TCRdb holds here is the immuneACCESS table cut down to in-frame rearrangements. Part of the clones is not present; checked against another copy, under half of the missing clones reflect an unresolved V gene, and the others are unexplained. Present in this sample are fewer than 250,000 clones, about two fifths of which were seen just once. The ten biggest clones cover 0.48% of the sample. This material consisted of CD4+ T cells sorted from blood, taken between weeks 30 and 35, from a patient treated with tofacitinib. These receptors all stem from a human donor with alopecia areata.

V usage is TRBV11-2 and J usage is TRBJ2-3, with TRBD2 matching over 7 bases. J gave up 5 bases and V 8 bases, and 10 bases lay outside the gene matches. Germline assignment: CDR1 SGHAT and CDR2 FQNNGV. CDR3 length equals 14 residues. The CDR3 sequence is CASQLLAERDTQYF. Here the CDR3 DNA reads TGTGCCAGCCAGCTGCTAGCGGAGAGAGATACGCAGTATTTT.

This clone was seen more than once but under ten times. The chain couples TRBV11-1 to TRBJ2-6, with 8 bases aligning to TRBD1. With 3 bases clipped from V and 2 bases from J, the junction kept 3 bases outside the gene matches. In germline, CDR1 is SGHAT, CDR2 FQDESV (reference sequence). The CDR3 spans 16 residues. This chain's CDR3 is CASSFLQGAGANVLTF. In DNA form, the CDR3 reads TGTGCCAGCAGCTTTCTACAGGGGGCTGGGGCCAACGTCCTGACTTTC.

The rearrangement joins TRBV18 to TRBJ1-1; no clear D. V was pared by 3 bases and J by 2 bases, with 10 bases between. CDR3 size: 14 residues. CDR1 KGHSH and CDR2 LQKENI come from the germline V gene. CDR3 region: CASSPPGINTEAFF. The CDR3 nucleotides are TGTGCCAGCTCACCTCCCGGGATAAACACTGAAGCTTTCTTT. The full variable domain, in which reference TRBV18 and TRBJ1-1 provide the parts outside the CDR3, is NAGVMQNPRHLVRRRGQEARLRCSPMKGHSHVYWYRQLPEEGLKFMVYLQKENIIDESGMPKERFSAEFPKEGPSILRIQQVVRGDSAAYFCASSPPGINTEAFFGQGTRLTVV.

Details on this clone: The same CDR3 is also encoded by other DNA sequences in this sample. The CDR3 region is CASSSRGLGNQPQHF. CDR3 coding DNA: TGTGCCAGCAGTTCCAGGGGGTTAGGCAATCAGCCCCAGCATTTT. The chain has TRBV27 and TRBJ1-5; the match to TRBD1 covers 7 bases. The CDR3 is 15 amino acids. The V gene end was trimmed by 4 bases and the J gene end by 2 bases; junction bases not matched to a gene: 5. CDR1 and CDR2 from the germline V gene are MNHEY and SMNVEV (reference sequence).

Here the CDR3 reads CASSLDPRLAGGPYNEQFF. The DNA of the CDR3 is TGTGCCAGCAGCTTAGACCCTCGACTAGCGGGAGGACCCTACAATGAGCAGTTCTTC. The chain recombines TRBV7-2 with TRBJ2-1, with 13 nucleotides matching TRBD2. The J segment lost 2 bases and the V segment lost 1 base, leaving 8 bases of the junction unmatched. Looked up from germline, CDR1 is SGHTA and CDR2 is FQGNSA. The CDR3 length is 19 residues.

The chain combines TRBV4-2 with TRBJ2-1, with 8 bases identical to TRBD1. With 4 bases clipped from V and 4 bases from J, the junction kept 12 bases outside the gene matches. The CDR3 extends over 17 amino acids. Germline V CDR1 and CDR2: LGHNA, YNFKEQ. This chain's CDR3 is CASSPRPGTGFYNEQFF. The DNA for the CDR3 is TGTGCCAGCAGCCCCCGCCCCGGGACAGGATTTTACAATGAGCAGTTCTTC.

Only a few counts were recorded for this clone. The chain couples TRBV27 to TRBJ2-6; 8 positions agree with TRBD2. The length of the CDR3 is 21 residues. Germline V lookup: CDR1 MNHEY, CDR2 SMNVEV (reference sequence). Germline trimming cut 4 bases from V and 1 base from J; bases unmatched to any gene: 18. The CDR3 DNA is TGTGCCAGCAGTTCCCCACCCGGGAGGGGGTTCCTTCGTTCTGGGGCCAACGTCCTGACTTTC. This codes for CASSSPPGRGFLRSGANVLTF.

This clone was counted between two and nine times. The chain couples TRBV7-2 to TRBJ2-7, with D possibly TRBD1 on 6 matching bases. This CDR3 is 14 amino acids long. Per the germline V gene, CDR1 is SGHTA and CDR2 is FQGNSA. The germline V and J ends were trimmed by 5 bases and 4 bases, with 15 bases remaining between them. CDR3 loop: CASSRRTELYEQYF. As DNA, the CDR3 is TGTGCCAGCAGCCGTCGGACAGAGTTATACGAGCAGTACTTC. Full variable domain (missing parts from reference TRBV7-2 and TRBJ2-7): GAGVSQSPSNKVTEKGKDVELRCDPISGHTALYWYRQSLGQGLEFLIYFQGNSAPDKSGLPSDRFSAERTGGSVSTLTIQRTQQEDSAVYLCASSRRTELYEQYFGPGTRLTVT.

This clone was observed a handful of times. The rearrangement uses TRBV7-9 and TRBJ1-4; TRBD1 matches 7 bases. The V segment lost 5 bases and the J segment 1 base; nucleotides outside the gene matches: 7. The CDR3 sequence is 16 residues long. Per germline, CDR1 SEHNR and CDR2 FQNEAQ (reference sequence). The chain's CDR3 is CASSVNRGRTNEKLFF. The DNA for the CDR3 is TGTGCCAGCAGCGTCAACAGGGGAAGAACTAATGAAAAACTGTTTTTT.

The chain couples TRBV6-1 to TRBJ2-1; 13 bases map to TRBD2. Germline V gene sequence: CDR1 MNHNS, CDR2 SASEGT. The J segment lost 7 bases and the V segment lost 6 bases, leaving 3 bases of the junction unmatched. The CDR3 has 14 amino acids. The CDR3 sequence: CASRRTSGGNEQFF. The CDR3 DNA reads as TGTGCCAGCAGGAGGACTAGCGGGGGTAATGAGCAGTTCTTC.

The V and J genes are TRBV6-1 and TRBJ2-7; the D gene is possibly TRBD2 (5 bases). V was trimmed by 5 bases and J by 4 bases, leaving 12 bases between them. Germline assignment: CDR1 MNHNS and CDR2 SASEGT. This CDR3 has 13 residues. CDR3 residues: CASSRTDLYEQYF. The CDR3 DNA sequence: TGTGCCAGCAGTCGGACTGACCTATACGAGCAGTACTTC.

This clone has just a few counts. The chain employs TRBV7-8 and TRBJ2-5, with TRBD2 matching 7 bases. The CDR3 spans 16 residues. The V gene end was trimmed by 3 bases and the J gene end by 3 bases; junction bases not matched to a gene: 10. Looked up from germline, CDR1 is SGHVS and CDR2 is FQNEAQ. Here the CDR3 reads CASSLPPAGREETQYF. The DNA for the CDR3 is TGTGCCAGCAGCTTGCCACCCGCAGGGAGGGAAGAGACCCAGTACTTC.

This chain uses TRBV29-1 with TRBJ1-2; weak D call: TRBD1 (5 bases). This CDR3 contains 11 residues. V dropped 4 bases and J dropped 6 bases, with 9 bases sitting between them. Germline CDR1 is SQVTM and CDR2 is ANQGSEA. CDR3 in amino acids: CSVAGIDGYTF. CDR3 DNA: TGCAGCGTTGCAGGGATTGATGGCTACACCTTC.

This chain joins TRBV29-1 and TRBJ1-2; D is undetermined. V was cut by 5 bases and J by 7 bases, with 29 bases left in between. The germline V gene encodes CDR1 SQVTM and CDR2 ANQGSEA. This CDR3 is built from 17 residues. CDR3 sequence (DNA): TGCAGCGTTCCTCACCCTCCGGACGGGCCCACTCGGTTTGGCTACACCTTC. It specifies CSVPHPPDGPTRFGYTF.

This chain uses TRBV7-9 with TRBJ1-2, with D possibly being TRBD1 (5 bases). This CDR3 has 14 amino acids. V lost 2 bases and J 4 bases, leaving 11 bases between the germline ends. Per germline, CDR1 SEHNR and CDR2 FQNEAQ (reference sequence). In nucleotides, the CDR3 is TGTGCCAGCAGCTTATCGGGGGTTTTCTATGGCTACACCTTC. Translation gives CASSLSGVFYGYTF.

Only a few counts were recorded for this clone. The chain joins TRBV9 to TRBJ1-2; no clear D gene. The CDR3 length is 14 residues. Germline CDR1 SGDLS, CDR2 YYNGEE. CDR3 in amino acids: CGTADEAAHYGYTF. The CDR3 coding sequence is TGTGGGACGGCGGACGAGGCAGCCCACTATGGCTACACCTTC.

This rearrangement joins TRBV30 to TRBJ2-3; no definite D call. Trimming left V 7 bases short and J 1 base short, with 6 bases between. Germline values: CDR1 GTSNPN, CDR2 SVGIG (reference sequence). This CDR3 region has 11 residues. For the CDR3, the DNA is TGTGCCTCGGCTCGCACAGATACGCAGTATTTT. It translates to CASARTDTQYF.

J is TRBJ1-5 and V is TRBV27, with D possibly matching TRBD1 (6 bases). CDR1 MNHEY and CDR2 SMNVEV come from the germline V gene (reference sequence). The V end lost 6 bases, the J end lost 6 bases, and 18 bases lay between the germline ends. The CDR3 contains 15 residues. The CDR3 loop is CASRRNRESSQPQHF. The CDR3 DNA follows: TGTGCCAGCAGGCGAAACAGGGAGTCCAGTCAGCCCCAGCATTTT.

J is TRBJ2-7 and V is TRBV2, with D perhaps given as TRBD1 or TRBD2 (5 bases each). Germline lookup yields CDR1 SNHLY and CDR2 FYNNEI. The CDR3 extends over 14 amino acids. The V and J ends lost 7 bases and 0 bases respectively, with 13 bases between them. The DNA of the CDR3 is TGTGCCAGCATGTTCGGGACGGTCTCCTACGAGCAGTACTTC. Its translation: CASMFGTVSYEQYF.

The genes are TRBV27 and TRBJ1-6; D is unclear. The germline V gene has CDR1 MNHEY and CDR2 SMNVEV (reference sequence). The length of the CDR3 is 14 residues. V lost 6 bases, J lost 9 bases, and 15 bases lay in between. Here the CDR3 DNA reads TGTGCCAGCAGGGAAAATGTTTGGGCTTCACCCCTCCACTTT. Its translation is CASRENVWASPLHF.

This clone was seen a handful of times. The chain uses TRBV5-1 and TRBJ2-3; possibly TRBD2 for D (7 bases). The germline V gene has CDR1 SGHRS and CDR2 YFSETQ. V was clipped by 6 bases and J by 4 bases, with 15 bases between them. The CDR3 extends over 14 amino acids. The CDR3 nucleotides are TGCGCCAGCAAGGCGGGGGCGAGATCAGATACGCAGTATTTT. It is translated as CASKAGARSDTQYF.

The chain couples TRBV7-6 to TRBJ1-2; D is perhaps TRBD1 (6 bases). V dropped 5 bases and J dropped 4 bases, with 29 bases sitting between them. The germline V gene encodes CDR1 SGHVS and CDR2 FNYEAQ. CDR3 length: 19 residues. In nucleotides, the CDR3 is TGTGCCAGCAGCCCCGGAATCCGACGGGACAAAGGAACCTTCTATGGCTACACCTTC. Translated, it gives CASSPGIRRDKGTFYGYTF. Combining the CDR3 with reference TRBV7-6 and TRBJ1-2 gives the whole variable domain GAGVSQSPRYKVTKRGQDVALRCDPISGHVSLYWYRQALGQGPEFLTYFNYEAQQDKSGLPNDRFSAERPEGSISTLTIQRTEQRDSAMYRCASSPGIRRDKGTFYGYTFGSGTRLTVV.

V usage is TRBV30 and J usage is TRBJ1-5; TRBD1 is a possible D gene (6 bases). V lost 3 bases and J 6 bases, leaving 18 bases between the germline ends. Per germline, CDR1 GTSNPN and CDR2 SVGIG (reference sequence). There are 15 residues in the CDR3. This CDR3 is CAWRDASGESQPQHF. In DNA, the CDR3 is TGTGCCTGGAGGGACGCTTCAGGGGAGAGTCAGCCCCAGCATTTT.

This clone was observed at least ten times. The chain is built from TRBV29-1 and TRBJ1-1; D perhaps matches TRBD1 (5 bases). There are 12 residues in the CDR3. V dropped 6 bases and J dropped 1 base, with 9 bases sitting between them. In germline, CDR1 is SQVTM, CDR2 ANQGSEA. The CDR3 is CSVDKENTEAFF. The CDR3 DNA follows: TGCAGCGTGGACAAGGAGAACACTGAAGCTTTCTTT.

This clone has a handful of counts. One junction end disagrees with the germline gene, perhaps due to a read error. The chain combines TRBV7-9 with TRBJ2-7, with 9 bases identical to TRBD2. Germline V gene data show CDR1 as SEHNR and CDR2 as FQNEAQ (reference sequence). The CDR3 runs 14 residues. The CDR3 bases are TGTGCCAGCAGCCTAGCGGGACGGAACTACGAGCAGTACTTC. Amino acids: CASSLAGRNYEQYF.

The rearrangement uses TRBV11-2 and TRBJ2-7; D not certain. V gave up 0 bases and J gave up 3 bases, with 9 bases separating them. CDR3 length equals 14 residues. From germline, CDR1 is SGHAT and CDR2 FQNNGV. This CDR3 reads CASSLEVGVYEQYF. For the CDR3, the DNA is TGTGCCAGCAGCTTAGAGGTGGGCGTCTACGAGCAGTACTTC. Full variable domain (rest looked up from reference TRBV11-2 and TRBJ2-7): EAGVAQSPRYKIIEKRQSVAFWCNPISGHATLYWYQQILGQGPKLLIQFQNNGVVDDSQLPKDRFSAERLKGVDSTLKIQPAKLEDSAVYLCASSLEVGVYEQYFGPGTRLTVT.

The chain uses TRBV29-1 and TRBJ2-2, with TRBD1 identical over 7 bases. CDR3 length: 14 amino acids. V lost 7 bases and J lost 6; bases outside the gene matches: 11. Germline assignment: CDR1 SQVTM and CDR2 ANQGSEA. The CDR3, as DNA: TGCAGCGCAACCGGTGGGACAGTGGCCGGGGAGCTGTTTTTT. Its protein product is CSATGGTVAGELFF.

This clone was found a few times. The CDR3 region has the DNA TGTGCCAGCTCACCGGGTCGGGCCGGAAACACCATATATTTT. It is translated as CASSPGRAGNTIYF. The chain employs TRBV18 and TRBJ1-3; unclear D gene. Looked up from germline, CDR1 is KGHSH and CDR2 is LQKENI. The CDR3 is 14 residues long. V was clipped by 3 bases and J by 4 bases, with 10 bases between them.

In DNA, the CDR3 is TGTGCCACCCGCGATAATGAAAAACTGTTTTTT. Translated: CATRDNEKLFF. This sequence joins TRBV6-5 and TRBJ1-4; D is uncertain. This CDR3 contains 11 residues. Germline CDR1 is MNHEY and CDR2 is SVGAGI. The ends were cut back, 10 bases at V and 4 bases at J, with 7 bases in the middle.

This clone has a handful of counts. CDR3 amino acids: CASRNSDFNEQFF. As DNA, the CDR3 is TGTGCCAGCAGAAACAGCGACTTCAATGAGCAGTTCTTC. The genes are TRBV6-6 and TRBJ2-1; D not certain. Per the germline V gene, CDR1 is MNHNY and CDR2 is SVGAGI (reference sequence). This CDR3 is built from 13 residues. The V end lost 6 bases, the J end lost 6 bases, and 12 bases lay between the germline ends.